The 5 T cell receptor beta chains given below trace back to one sample, sequenced in a study of OX40 agonist ivuxolimab in advanced cancers. Profiling relied on immunoSEQ multiplex PCR, and the TCRdb table lists in-frame clones only, not all of them. The sample shows 49,000 or so clones, roughly 87% of them seen only once. This material consisted of CD4+ or CD8+ T cells sorted from blood, taken in a trial of the OX40 agonist ivuxolimab. These receptors were taken from an adult with an advanced solid tumor such as melanoma, head and neck, liver or kidney cancer.

The chain recombines TRBV20-1 with TRBJ1-1; D is undetermined. This CDR3 has 11 amino acids. The germline V gene encodes CDR1 DFQATT and CDR2 SNEGSKA (reference sequence). Trimming removed 5 bases from V and 1 base from J, with 5 bases in between. The CDR3 loop reads CSAPRNTEAFF. The CDR3 DNA is TGCAGTGCTCCTAGGAACACTGAAGCTTTCTTT.

The rearrangement uses TRBV6-4 and TRBJ2-5, with TRBD2 matching 8 bases. The trim removed 2 bases at V and 1 base at J, leaving 3 bases unmatched. This CDR3 is 15 amino acids long. Per germline, CDR1 MRHNA and CDR2 SNTAGT. CDR3 region: CASSDVAGGQETQYF. The DNA for the CDR3 is TGTGCCAGCAGTGACGTGGCGGGAGGCCAAGAGACCCAGTACTTC.

The chain couples TRBV6-6 to TRBJ2-1; TRBD2 aligns across 8 bases. Trimming took 2 bases from V and 4 from J; bases not matched to a gene: 4. Germline CDR1 and CDR2: MNHNY and SVGAGI (reference sequence). The CDR3 sequence is 15 residues long. CDR3 coding DNA: TGTGCCAGCAGTTACGTGAGCGGGGGATACAATGAGCAGTTCTTC. Translated, it gives CASSYVSGGYNEQFF.

There are a few counts of this clone. The chain combines TRBV28 with TRBJ1-4, with 8 bases aligning to TRBD1. This CDR3 has 16 residues. Trimming removed 3 bases from V and 3 bases from J; junction bases left unmatched: 6. Per the germline V gene, CDR1 is MDHEN and CDR2 is SYDVKM. The CDR3 DNA reads TGTGCCAGCAGTTTCGACAGGGGTAGACCTAATGAAAAACTGTTTTTT. Its translation is CASSFDRGRPNEKLFF. The complete variable domain, with remaining parts taken from reference TRBV28 and TRBJ1-4, reads DVKVTQSSRYLVKRTGEKVFLECVQDMDHENMFWYRQDPGLGLRLIYFSYDVKMKEKGDIPEGYSVSREKKERFSLILESASTNQTSMYLCASSFDRGRPNEKLFFGSGTQLSVL.

Here the CDR3 reads CASSYSRGVDGNTIYF. As DNA, the CDR3 is TGTGCCAGCAGTTACTCCAGGGGGGTTGATGGAAACACCATATATTTT. The chain carries TRBV6-6 and TRBJ1-3, with 7 bases that match TRBD1. J gave up 3 bases and V 0 bases, and 5 bases lay outside the gene matches. This CDR3 is 16 amino acids long. CDR1 and CDR2 from the germline V gene are MNHNY and SVGAGI (reference sequence).